A single sample is the source of the 11 T cell receptor beta chains below, sequenced in a study of cytomegalovirus exposure and HLA in healthy donors. The PCR made use of 60 Vbeta and 13 Jbeta primers. Profiling relied on immunoSEQ multiplex PCR, and the TCRdb table lists in-frame clones only, not all of them. The sample contains roughly 97,000 clones, 76% of which appear only once. Input material: PBMCs. These receptors were obtained from a young woman in good health and CMV-seropositive.

The chain carries TRBV7-2 and TRBJ1-3, with D unclear. Germline V gives CDR1 SGHTA, CDR2 FQGNSA. Trimming took off 0 bases at V and 0 bases at J, with 15 bases between the two ends. This CDR3 has 18 amino acids. CDR3 loop: CASSLAEAGSLSGNTIYF. The CDR3 DNA is TGTGCCAGCAGCTTAGCCGAAGCAGGTTCGCTCTCTGGAAACACCATATATTTT.

This clone has only a few counts. The rearrangement uses TRBV28 and TRBJ1-5; 7 nucleotides align to TRBD1. The CDR3 covers 14 residues. The germline gives CDR1 MDHEN, CDR2 SYDVKM. Trimming cost V 4 bases and J 4 bases; bases outside gene matches: 4. Written as DNA, the CDR3 is TGTGCCAGCAGTTGGGGACAGAGGAATCAGCCCCAGCATTTT. It translates to CASSWGQRNQPQHF. Based on the CDR3 plus reference TRBV28 and TRBJ1-5, the full variable domain is DVKVTQSSRYLVKRTGEKVFLECVQDMDHENMFWYRQDPGLGLRLIYFSYDVKMKEKGDIPEGYSVSREKKERFSLILESASTNQTSMYLCASSWGQRNQPQHFGDGTRLSIL.

The V gene is TRBV15, the J gene TRBJ1-2, with no clear D. Trimming removed 3 bases from V and 2 bases from J, with 10 bases in between. CDR1 LNHNV and CDR2 YYDKDF come from the germline V gene (reference sequence). The CDR3 extends over 14 amino acids. CDR3: CATSREEGNYGYTF. DNA for the CDR3: TGTGCCACCAGCAGGGAGGAGGGCAACTATGGCTACACCTTC.

V usage is TRBV6-4 and J usage is TRBJ2-1; D not resolved. V was pared by 2 bases and J by 10 bases, with 9 bases between. Per the germline V gene, CDR1 is MRHNA and CDR2 is SNTAGT. The CDR3 consists of 12 residues. The CDR3 sequence is CASSDDNREQFF. CDR3 DNA sequence: TGTGCCAGCAGTGACGACAACCGGGAGCAGTTCTTC.

This clone has more than one count but fewer than ten. V and J are TRBV4-1 and TRBJ1-1; 10 nucleotides agree with TRBD1. CDR1 is MGHRA and CDR2 is YSYEKL in the germline V gene. Trimming removed 4 bases from V and 0 bases from J; junction bases left unmatched: 14. The CDR3 consists of 19 residues. CDR3 DNA sequence: TGCGCCAGCAGCCTCCGAAACCTCGGGACAGGGGAAATGAACACTGAAGCTTTCTTT. Translation: CASSLRNLGTGEMNTEAFF.

Comment on this clone: The sample carries other DNA sequences with the same CDR3. V usage is TRBV25-1 and J usage is TRBJ1-5; D perhaps matches TRBD1 (5 bases). The CDR3 has 13 residues. The germline gives CDR1 MGHDK, CDR2 SYGVNS. Trimming cost V 3 bases and J 7 bases, with 10 bases left between them. This chain's CDR3 is CASSEQGGQPQHF. The CDR3 region has the DNA TGTGCCAGCAGTGAGCAGGGAGGCCAGCCCCAGCATTTT.

V usage is TRBV4-1 and J usage is TRBJ1-2; D gene ambiguous. This CDR3 is built from 12 residues. CDR1 and CDR2 from the germline V gene are MGHRA and YSYEKL. The V end was cut by 0 bases, the J end by 12 bases, with 11 bases between. In nucleotides, the CDR3 is TGCGCCAGCAGCCAAGATGCCGGGGAGAACACCTTC. This sequence encodes CASSQDAGENTF.

The chain joins TRBV6-1 to TRBJ2-2; TRBD2 might be the D (6 bases). The CDR3 runs to 15 residues. The ends were cut back, 4 bases at V and 2 bases at J, with 11 bases in the middle. Germline V lookup: CDR1 MNHNS, CDR2 SASEGT. CDR3 in DNA: TGTGCCAGCAGTGCTTTGCGGGGTAACACCGGGGAGCTGTTTTTT. Protein sequence: CASSALRGNTGELFF.

The chain is built from TRBV19 and TRBJ2-2, with 10 bases fitting TRBD2. Germline assignment: CDR1 LNHDA and CDR2 SQIVND (reference sequence). V was pared by 3 bases and J by 4 bases, with 5 bases of the junction left unmatched. The CDR3 extends over 16 amino acids. The CDR3 DNA is TGTGCCAGTAGTATTCAGGGACTAGCGTTCACCGGGGAGCTGTTTTTT. Translated: CASSIQGLAFTGELFF.

CDR3 sequence reads: CASSLDGNSYEQYF. CDR3 DNA: TGTGCCAGCAGCTTAGACGGTAACTCCTACGAGCAGTACTTC. The V gene is TRBV7-2, the J gene TRBJ2-7, with D uncertain. The V gene's germline CDR1 is SGHTA and CDR2 FQGNSA. This CDR3 is built from 14 residues. The ends were cut back, 1 base at V and 0 bases at J, with 7 bases in the middle.

The chain links TRBV28 to TRBJ2-3; 9 bases line up with TRBD2. The CDR3 loop spans 15 amino acids. Germline V gene sequence: CDR1 MDHEN, CDR2 SYDVKM. J lost 6 bases, V lost 4 bases, and 8 bases had no gene match. CDR3 amino acids: CASSWLAGGPDTQYF. As DNA, the CDR3 is TGTGCCAGCAGTTGGTTGGCGGGAGGGCCGGATACGCAGTATTTT.